One and the same sample provided the 30 T cell receptor beta chains below, sequenced in a study of CD8+ T cells in alopecia areata. Treatment: oral pan-JAK inhibitor, 5-10 mg twice daily. The sequencing template was cDNA reverse transcribed from extracted RNA. The protocol was immunoSEQ multiplex PCR, while the TCRdb copy is restricted to in-frame clones and leaves out a portion. The sample yields some 220,000 clones, about 58% seen once. This material consisted of CD4+ T cells sorted from blood, taken at week 4, from a patient treated with tofacitinib. These receptors all stem from a human donor with alopecia areata.

The chain links TRBV6-5 to TRBJ1-2; 7 bases agree with TRBD1. J was trimmed by 2 bases and V by 2 bases; bases with no gene match: 2. Germline CDR1 MNHEY, CDR2 SVGAGI. The CDR3 has 14 residues. CDR3 region: CASSYRTGNYGYTF. CDR3 sequence (DNA): TGTGCCAGCAGTTACAGGACAGGAAACTATGGCTACACCTTC.

This clone appeared once. This chain connects TRBV29-1 to TRBJ2-2, with 7 bases matching TRBD1. V was clipped by 7 bases and J by 6 bases; unmatched bases: 5. Looked up from germline, CDR1 is SQVTM and CDR2 is ANQGSEA. The CDR3 is 12 residues long. In DNA form, the CDR3 reads TGCAGCGCCCGACAGGGCCCCGGGGAGCTGTTTTTT. It encodes CSARQGPGELFF.

V is TRBV11-2 and J is TRBJ2-2; D is perhaps TRBD1 (6 bases). This CDR3 has 15 residues. Trimming removed 5 bases from V and 5 bases from J, with 15 bases in between. CDR1 is SGHAT, CDR2 FQNNGV, per germline. CDR3 protein: CASSPWPGETGELFF. The CDR3 region has the DNA TGTGCCAGCAGCCCCTGGCCAGGGGAAACCGGGGAGCTGTTTTTT.

This chain uses TRBV4-3 with TRBJ2-7; D is ambiguous. The length of the CDR3 is 16 residues. Germline CDR1 reads LGHNA; CDR2 reads YSLEER. Trimming shortened V by 0 bases and J by 1 base, and 13 bases separated the two germline ends. CDR3 coding DNA: TGCGCCAGCAGCCAAGAACTCCAGTCTGCGTCCTACGAGCAGTACTTC. Translated: CASSQELQSASYEQYF.

The rearrangement links TRBV4-1 to TRBJ1-1; D call uncertain. The germline V gene encodes CDR1 MGHRA and CDR2 YSYEKL. CDR3 size: 15 residues. V lost 1 base and J 1 base, leaving 10 bases between the germline ends. The CDR3 bases are TGCGCCAGCAGCCAAGCAGAGGCCGCGAACACTGAAGCTTTCTTT. Its translation: CASSQAEAANTEAFF.

The V gene is TRBV7-2, the J gene TRBJ1-2; no firm D call. Germline lookup yields CDR1 SGHTA and CDR2 FQGNSA. The CDR3 is made up of 13 amino acids. V was pared by 5 bases and J by 4 bases, with 11 bases between. CDR3 sequence: CASSTERRYGYTF. The CDR3 DNA follows: TGTGCCAGCAGCACCGAAAGACGCTATGGCTACACCTTC.

The rearrangement joins TRBV30 to TRBJ1-2; no definite D call. The CDR3 is 11 amino acids. The germline CDR1 and CDR2 sequences are GTSNPN and SVGIG (reference sequence). Trimming shortened V by 0 bases and J by 10 bases, and 9 bases separated the two germline ends. CDR3 sequence reads: CAWSVGHTYTF. CDR3 in DNA: TGTGCCTGGAGTGTAGGTCATACCTACACCTTC.

The chain is built from TRBV9 and TRBJ2-5; D remains ambiguous. Germline V gene data show CDR1 as SGDLS and CDR2 as YYNGEE. The CDR3 runs to 13 residues. Between the trimmed V and J ends, which lost 4 bases and 5 bases, there was a span of 12 bases. The chain's CDR3 is CASSPEITETQYF. The CDR3 DNA reads TGTGCCAGCAGCCCAGAGATTACGGAGACCCAGTACTTC.

This clone was found many times. V is TRBV6-5 and J is TRBJ1-1; 7 nucleotides line up with TRBD1. The ends lost 7 bases at V and 5 bases at J; junction bases unmatched: 7. CDR3 length: 13 amino acids. Germline CDR1 and CDR2: MNHEY and SVGAGI. The CDR3 DNA follows: TGTGCCAGCAAGCGTCAGGGGGTGACTGAAGCTTTCTTT. Protein: CASKRQGVTEAFF.

This chain uses TRBV2 with TRBJ1-5; no firm D call. The CDR3 is 13 amino acids. Germline V gene data show CDR1 as SNHLY and CDR2 as FYNNEI. Between the trimmed V and J ends, which lost 7 bases and 3 bases, there was a span of 10 bases. Here the CDR3 reads CASTVGLNQPQHF. CDR3 bases: TGTGCCAGCACCGTCGGGCTCAATCAGCCCCAGCATTTT.

This chain joins TRBV7-9 and TRBJ1-1, with no clear D. The V gene lost 3 bases and the J gene lost 1 base, with 9 bases spanning the gap. Germline CDR1 and CDR2: SEHNR and FQNEAQ (reference sequence). The CDR3 totals 14 residues. CDR3 nucleotide sequence: TGTGCCAGCAGCTTCCCGACGAGGAACACTGAAGCTTTCTTT. This encodes CASSFPTRNTEAFF.

The rearrangement joins TRBV7-9 to TRBJ2-4, with TRBD1 matching over 10 bases. CDR1 SEHNR and CDR2 FQNEAQ come from the germline V gene (reference sequence). CDR3 size: 13 residues. The ends lost 6 bases at V and 10 bases at J; junction bases unmatched: 6. The CDR3: CASSPEDRGIQYF. The CDR3 DNA reads as TGTGCCAGCAGTCCAGAGGACAGGGGGATTCAGTACTTC.

The CDR3 loop is CAWTDRSYEQYF. The CDR3 DNA sequence: TGTGCCTGGACAGATCGGTCCTACGAGCAGTACTTC. The chain employs TRBV7-7 and TRBJ2-7, with D perhaps matching TRBD1 (6 bases). The CDR3 totals 12 residues. Germline lookup yields CDR1 SSHAT and CDR2 FNYEAQ (reference sequence). Trimming removed 11 bases from V and 1 base from J, with 12 bases in between.

A few counts support this clone. The V gene is TRBV19, the J gene TRBJ2-7; D possibly corresponds to TRBD1 (6 bases). The germline V gene encodes CDR1 LNHDA and CDR2 SQIVND (reference sequence). The CDR3 has 13 amino acids. V lost 6 bases to trimming and J lost 0 bases, with 9 bases between them. CDR3 amino acids: CASRGGPSYEQYF. CDR3 nucleotide sequence: TGTGCCAGTAGAGGGGGACCCTCCTACGAGCAGTACTTC.

This chain links TRBV7-2 with TRBJ2-3, with 9 bases identical to TRBD1. J lost 4 bases, V lost 8 bases, and 7 bases had no gene match. The CDR3 has 14 amino acids. CDR1 is SGHTA and CDR2 is FQGNSA in the germline V gene. The CDR3 bases are TGTGCCAGCGGCCGGGACAGGGCGTCAGATACGCAGTATTTT. Its translation is CASGRDRASDTQYF. Full variable domain (rest looked up from reference TRBV7-2 and TRBJ2-3): GAGVSQSPSNKVTEKGKDVELRCDPISGHTALYWYRQSLGQGLEFLIYFQGNSAPDKSGLPSDRFSAERTGGSVSTLTIQRTQQEDSAVYLCASGRDRASDTQYFGPGTRLTVL.

The chain uses TRBV7-9 and TRBJ1-4; the D is unclear. V was trimmed by 4 bases and J by 0 bases, leaving 6 bases between them. The CDR3 runs to 14 residues. Germline V gene lookup returns CDR1 SEHNR and CDR2 FQNEAQ (reference sequence). The CDR3 loop reads CASSSEATNEKLFF. The CDR3 bases are TGTGCCAGCAGCTCTGAGGCAACTAATGAAAAACTGTTTTTT.

The V gene is TRBV6-6, the J gene TRBJ1-1, with a possible D match to TRBD1 (5 bases). Germline V gene data show CDR1 as MNHNY and CDR2 as SVGAGI (reference sequence). Trimming shortened V by 7 bases and J by 10 bases, and 13 bases separated the two germline ends. This CDR3 region has 11 residues. The CDR3 is CASIQGSGAFF. The CDR3 DNA reads as TGTGCCAGCATCCAGGGTTCAGGAGCTTTCTTT.

This clone was seen more than once but under ten times. The gene calls are TRBV2 and TRBJ2-7, with D uncertain. The CDR3 is made up of 12 amino acids. V shed 3 bases and J shed 2 bases, with 5 bases lying between them. Germline values: CDR1 SNHLY, CDR2 FYNNEI. This chain's CDR3 is CASSDSPYEQYF. CDR3 DNA: TGTGCCAGCAGTGACAGTCCCTACGAGCAGTACTTC. The whole variable domain, remainder taken from reference TRBV2 and TRBJ2-7, is EPEVTQTPSHQVTQMGQEVILRCVPISNHLYFYWYRQILGQKVEFLVSFYNNEISEKSEIFDDQFSVERPDGSNFTLKIRSTKLEDSAMYFCASSDSPYEQYFGPGTRLTVT.

This chain connects TRBV30 to TRBJ1-5; no clear D. Trimming shortened V by 2 bases and J by 2 bases, and 13 bases separated the two germline ends. CDR3 length equals 15 residues. Germline values: CDR1 GTSNPN, CDR2 SVGIG (reference sequence). The CDR3 sequence: CAWSNGQKGNQPQHF. CDR3 nucleotide sequence: TGTGCCTGGAGTAACGGGCAGAAGGGCAATCAGCCCCAGCATTTT.

This clone occurred a few times. V is TRBV2 and J is TRBJ2-1; no reliable D call. CDR1 SNHLY and CDR2 FYNNEI come from the germline V gene. Trimming took off 8 bases at V and 4 bases at J, with 6 bases between the two ends. This CDR3 has 11 amino acids. This CDR3 is CASYGYNEQFF. As DNA, the CDR3 is TGTGCCAGCTACGGGTACAATGAGCAGTTCTTC. Based on the CDR3 plus reference TRBV2 and TRBJ2-1, the full variable domain is EPEVTQTPSHQVTQMGQEVILRCVPISNHLYFYWYRQILGQKVEFLVSFYNNEISEKSEIFDDQFSVERPDGSNFTLKIRSTKLEDSAMYFCASYGYNEQFFGPGTRLTVL.

The chain links TRBV25-1 to TRBJ2-1; D call uncertain. Germline CDR1 is MGHDK and CDR2 is SYGVNS. CDR3 length: 12 amino acids. The V end was cut by 3 bases, the J end by 10 bases, with 10 bases between. The CDR3 nucleotides read TGTGCCAGCAGTGATAATCCAGGCGAGCAGTTCTTC. Encoded protein: CASSDNPGEQFF.

This clone was counted between two and nine times. The chain is built from TRBV7-2 and TRBJ2-5; D is unresolved. This CDR3 region has 13 residues. V was clipped by 2 bases and J by 2 bases, with 6 bases between them. Germline V gives CDR1 SGHTA, CDR2 FQGNSA. The CDR3 nucleotides are TGTGCCAGCAGCTTATTGGGTCAAGAGACCCAGTACTTC. Translation: CASSLLGQETQYF.

Only a few counts were recorded for this clone. The rearrangement joins TRBV28 to TRBJ1-5; the D gene is possibly TRBD1 (5 bases). The length of the CDR3 is 14 residues. Germline V gene sequence: CDR1 MDHEN, CDR2 SYDVKM. V was trimmed by 5 bases and J by 1 base, leaving 9 bases between them. The CDR3 is CASSGTLSNQPQHF. The CDR3 DNA reads TGTGCCAGCAGTGGGACCCTGAGCAATCAGCCCCAGCATTTT.

This clone was found once. The V call is TRBV18, the J call TRBJ1-6; D gene uncertain. Deletions cut 3 bases from V and 10 bases from J, with 16 bases between. The CDR3 spans 15 residues. Germline values: CDR1 KGHSH, CDR2 LQKENI. CDR3 sequence (DNA): TGTGCCAGCTCACCCCCCCCCGGGCAGACCTCACCCCTCCACTTT. It yields the protein CASSPPPGQTSPLHF.

V usage is TRBV29-1 and J usage is TRBJ2-3; D is unresolved. Trimming left V 4 bases short and J 6 bases short, with 14 bases between. Germline V gives CDR1 SQVTM, CDR2 ANQGSEA. The CDR3 contains 13 residues. The CDR3 nucleotides are TGCAGCGTTGGGGGTCGGGCTGATGATACGCAGTATTTT. Residues: CSVGGRADDTQYF.

Here the CDR3 DNA reads TGTGCCTGGAGTGTACTGGCAGGGAGGTCCTACGAGCAGTACTTC. It specifies CAWSVLAGRSYEQYF. V is TRBV30 and J is TRBJ2-7; a weak D match, TRBD2 (6 bases). Trimming took 0 bases from V and 1 from J, leaving 13 bases between them. The CDR3 has 15 residues. Germline CDR1 is GTSNPN and CDR2 is SVGIG (reference sequence).

CDR3: CSATRQGDYGYTF. CDR3 nucleotide sequence: TGCAGCGCTACAAGACAGGGAGACTATGGCTACACCTTC. The chain couples TRBV29-1 to TRBJ1-2, with 7 bases aligning to TRBD1. Germline CDR1 reads SQVTM; CDR2 reads ANQGSEA. With 7 bases clipped from V and 3 bases from J, the junction kept 8 bases outside the gene matches. This CDR3 spans 13 amino acids.

The chain combines TRBV10-3 with TRBJ2-7; 7 bases fit TRBD1. CDR1 is ENHRY and CDR2 is SYGVKD in the germline V gene. After removal of 10 bases from V and 2 bases from J, the junction contained 8 bases not matched to a gene. The CDR3 covers 13 residues. This chain's CDR3 is CATNSGTAYEQYF. The CDR3 bases are TGTGCCACCAATTCCGGGACAGCCTACGAGCAGTACTTC.

In its sample, this clone was seen a few times. This chain joins TRBV29-1 and TRBJ2-7; TRBD1 aligns across 9 bases. With V trimmed by 7 bases and J by 6 bases, 7 bases remained unmatched. CDR3 length equals 12 residues. Germline assignment: CDR1 SQVTM and CDR2 ANQGSEA. CDR3 amino acids: CSATGGFAEQYF. The CDR3 nucleotides are TGCAGCGCGACAGGGGGATTCGCCGAGCAGTACTTC.

In its sample, this clone was seen a few times. The chain links TRBV10-3 to TRBJ2-2, with D perhaps being TRBD1 or TRBD2 (7 bases each). CDR1 is ENHRY, CDR2 SYGVKD, per germline. The V and J ends lost 2 bases and 7 bases respectively, with 20 bases between them. CDR3 length: 17 residues. CDR3 protein: CAISEPTGGTDRGELFF. Written as DNA, the CDR3 is TGTGCCATCAGTGAGCCAACCGGGGGGACAGACCGCGGGGAGCTGTTTTTT.